This TCR beta chain was recovered during a study of cytomegalovirus exposure and HLA in healthy donors. Study-level background: Within the Caucasian-associated ancestry cluster were around 81% of the 398 genotyped donors.

Findings and caveats of the study: Analysis was performed later, and it showed HLA-associated TCR beta chains to be more clonally expanded than equally common others. In a later analysis, about 17,000 TCR beta sequences were associated with HLA alleles at 0.05 false discovery rate. Some segments of the V type, notably TRBV6-2 and TRBV6-3, were excluded as indistinguishable.

In regard to this clone: Its antigen is unknown.

With 60 Vbeta and 13 Jbeta primers, the PCR was carried out. Generated by immunoSEQ multiplex PCR, the TCRdb table keeps only in-frame clones and is missing some. The sample shows some 150,000 clones, almost 85% of them seen only once. CDR1 is MNHEY, CDR2 SMNVEV, per germline (reference sequence). The CDR3 length is 14 residues. Trimming left V 2 bases short and J 3 bases short, with 9 bases between. The source material was PBMCs. The TCR originated in a man aged 25-40 years in good health and CMV-seropositive. This chain connects TRBV27 to TRBJ2-3; tentative D call: TRBD1 (6 bases). The CDR3 loop is CASSLITGTDTQYF. The CDR3 DNA is TGTGCCAGCAGTTTAATAACAGGGACAGATACGCAGTATTTT.